The sequence of this T cell receptor (beta chain) was determined in a study of shared clonotypes between healthy human individuals. General observations from the study: Naive CD4 clonotype sharing across a few donors was about 5.3%.

None of the donors, who were healthy HIV-negative adults, had recently had acute infections or vaccinations. The donors, all of them Caucasian adults, lived in Nashville, Tennessee. Sorted-subset replicate PCR reactions were performed with approximately 190 ng DNA, corresponding to tens of thousands of T cell genomes. Clones were read by immunoSEQ multiplex PCR, and TCRdb kept only the in-frame ones, dropping some. The sample has some 1.1 million clones, approximately 80% seen once. On this clone: The antigen is unknown.

The receptor was derived from a man younger than 35 in good health. Some clones in this sample may be carry-over from other donors' samples. Sequencing was done on a sample of memory CD4+ T cells from PBMCs. As to subset: CD45RA-negative fraction.

CDR3 sequence reads: CAISEILGQGGNEQFF. Written as DNA, the CDR3 is TGTGCCATCAGTGAGATTCTGGGACAGGGGGGTAATGAGCAGTTCTTC. The chain couples TRBV10-3 to TRBJ2-1; 11 nucleotides agree with TRBD1. Unmatched junction bases numbered 7, after V lost 2 bases and J lost 7 bases. Germline-derived CDR1 and CDR2 are ENHRY and SYGVKD. This CDR3 comprises 16 residues.